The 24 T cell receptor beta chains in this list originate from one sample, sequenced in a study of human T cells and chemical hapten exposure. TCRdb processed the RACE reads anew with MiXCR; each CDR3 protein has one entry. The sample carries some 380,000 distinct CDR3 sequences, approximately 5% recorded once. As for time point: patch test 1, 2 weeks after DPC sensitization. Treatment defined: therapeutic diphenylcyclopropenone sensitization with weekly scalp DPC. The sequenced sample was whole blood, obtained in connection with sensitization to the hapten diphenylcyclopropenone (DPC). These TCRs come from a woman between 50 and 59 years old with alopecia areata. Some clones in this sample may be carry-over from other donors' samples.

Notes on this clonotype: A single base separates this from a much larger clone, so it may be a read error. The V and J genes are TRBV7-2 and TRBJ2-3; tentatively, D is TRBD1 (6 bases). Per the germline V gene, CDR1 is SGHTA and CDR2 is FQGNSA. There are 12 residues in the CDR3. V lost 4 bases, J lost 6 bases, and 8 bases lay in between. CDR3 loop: CASSSQGDTQYF. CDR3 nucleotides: TGTGCCAGCAGCTCCCAGGGGGATACGCAGTATTTT.

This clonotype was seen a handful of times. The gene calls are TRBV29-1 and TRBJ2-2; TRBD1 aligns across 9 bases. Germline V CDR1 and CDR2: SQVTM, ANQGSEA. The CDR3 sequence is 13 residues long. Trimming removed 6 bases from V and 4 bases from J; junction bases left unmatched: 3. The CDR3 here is CSVGQGSTGELFF. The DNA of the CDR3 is TGCAGCGTGGGACAGGGAAGCACCGGGGAGCTGTTTTTT.

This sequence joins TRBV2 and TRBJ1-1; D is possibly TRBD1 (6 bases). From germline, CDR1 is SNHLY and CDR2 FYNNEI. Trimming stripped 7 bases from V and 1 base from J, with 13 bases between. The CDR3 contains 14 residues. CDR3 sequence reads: CASTPRQENTEAFF. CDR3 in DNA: TGTGCCAGCACCCCCCGACAGGAGAACACTGAAGCTTTCTTT.

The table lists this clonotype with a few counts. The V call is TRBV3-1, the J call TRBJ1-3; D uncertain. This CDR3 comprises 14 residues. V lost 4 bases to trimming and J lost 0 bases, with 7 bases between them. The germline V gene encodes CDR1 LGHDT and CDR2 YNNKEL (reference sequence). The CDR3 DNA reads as TGTGCCAGCAGCCGAGGTTACTCTGGAAACACCATATATTTT. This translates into CASSRGYSGNTIYF.

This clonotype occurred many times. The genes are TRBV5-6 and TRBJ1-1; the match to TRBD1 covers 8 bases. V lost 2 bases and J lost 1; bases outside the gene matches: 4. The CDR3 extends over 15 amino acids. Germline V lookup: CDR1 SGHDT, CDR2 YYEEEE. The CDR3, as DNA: TGTGCCAGCAGCTTTCTTGGACAGGGGAACACTGAAGCTTTCTTT. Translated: CASSFLGQGNTEAFF.

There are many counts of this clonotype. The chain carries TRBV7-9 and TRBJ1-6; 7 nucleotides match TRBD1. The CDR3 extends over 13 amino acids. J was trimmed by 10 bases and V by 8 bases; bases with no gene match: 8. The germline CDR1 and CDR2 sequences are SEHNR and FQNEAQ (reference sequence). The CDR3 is CASGRQGVSPLHF. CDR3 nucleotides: TGTGCCAGCGGCCGACAGGGAGTATCACCCCTCCACTTT.

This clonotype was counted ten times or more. The CDR3 spells CAIRGPGQGNTGELFF. In nucleotides, the CDR3 is TGTGCCATCAGGGGACCGGGACAGGGTAACACCGGGGAGCTGTTTTTT. The J gene is TRBJ2-2, the V gene TRBV10-3; 9 bases agree with TRBD1. The CDR3 spans 16 residues. Germline V lookup: CDR1 ENHRY, CDR2 SYGVKD. V was pared by 6 bases and J by 2 bases, with 7 bases of the junction left unmatched.

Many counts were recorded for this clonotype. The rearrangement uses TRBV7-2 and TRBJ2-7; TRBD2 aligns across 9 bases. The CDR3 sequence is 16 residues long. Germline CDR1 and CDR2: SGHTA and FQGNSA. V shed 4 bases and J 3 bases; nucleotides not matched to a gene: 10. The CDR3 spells CASSSLFQAGGYEQYF. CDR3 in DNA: TGTGCCAGCAGCTCCCTCTTCCAAGCGGGGGGCTACGAGCAGTACTTC.

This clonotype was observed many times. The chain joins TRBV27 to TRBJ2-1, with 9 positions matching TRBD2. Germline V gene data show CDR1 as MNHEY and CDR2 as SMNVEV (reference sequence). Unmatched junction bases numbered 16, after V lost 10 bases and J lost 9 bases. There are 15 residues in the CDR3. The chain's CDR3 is CATSQGSSGTGEQFF. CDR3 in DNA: TGTGCCACCTCCCAGGGGTCTAGCGGGACCGGTGAGCAGTTCTTC.

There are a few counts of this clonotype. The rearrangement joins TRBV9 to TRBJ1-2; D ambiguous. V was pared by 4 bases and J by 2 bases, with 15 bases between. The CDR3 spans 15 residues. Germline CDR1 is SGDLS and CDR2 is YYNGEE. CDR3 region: CASSQGRTLNYGYTF. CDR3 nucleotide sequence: TGTGCCAGCAGCCAAGGACGGACGCTAAACTATGGCTACACCTTC. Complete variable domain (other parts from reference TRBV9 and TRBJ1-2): DSGVTQTPKHLITATGQRVTLRCSPRSGDLSVYWYQQSLDQGLQFLIQYYNGEERAKGNILERFSAQQFPDLHSELNLSSLELGDSALYFCASSQGRTLNYGYTFGSGTRLTVV.

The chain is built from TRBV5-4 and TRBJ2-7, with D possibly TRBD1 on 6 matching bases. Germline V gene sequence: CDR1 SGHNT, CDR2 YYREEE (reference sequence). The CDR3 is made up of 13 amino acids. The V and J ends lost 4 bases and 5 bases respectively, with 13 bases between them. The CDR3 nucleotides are TGTGCCAGCAGCGCAACAGGGATCCACGAGCAGTACTTC. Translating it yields CASSATGIHEQYF.

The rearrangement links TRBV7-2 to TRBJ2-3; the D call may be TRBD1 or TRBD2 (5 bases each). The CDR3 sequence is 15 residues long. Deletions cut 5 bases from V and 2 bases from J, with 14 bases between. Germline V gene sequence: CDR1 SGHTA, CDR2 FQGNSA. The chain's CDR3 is CASSRGTTYTDTQYF. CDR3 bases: TGTGCCAGCAGCCGTGGGACCACATACACAGATACGCAGTATTTT.

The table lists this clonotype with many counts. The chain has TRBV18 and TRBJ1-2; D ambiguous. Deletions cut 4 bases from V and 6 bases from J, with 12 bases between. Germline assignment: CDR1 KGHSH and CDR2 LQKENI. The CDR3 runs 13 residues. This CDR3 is CASSLGVYDGYTF. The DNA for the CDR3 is TGTGCCAGCTCACTTGGGGTCTATGATGGCTACACCTTC.

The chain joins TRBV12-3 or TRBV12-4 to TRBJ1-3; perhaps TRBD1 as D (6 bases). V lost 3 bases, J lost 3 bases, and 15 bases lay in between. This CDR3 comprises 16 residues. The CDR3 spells CASSLGPSGDGNTIYF. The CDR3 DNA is TGTGCCAGCAGTTTGGGGCCGTCAGGGGATGGAAACACCATATATTTT.

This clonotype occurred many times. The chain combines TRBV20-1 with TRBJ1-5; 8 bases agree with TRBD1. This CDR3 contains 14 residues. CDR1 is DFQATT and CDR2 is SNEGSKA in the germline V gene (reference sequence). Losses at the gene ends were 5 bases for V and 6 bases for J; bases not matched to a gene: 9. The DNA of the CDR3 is TGCAGTGCTTCGGACAGGGTCCGTGGTCAGCCCCAGCATTTT. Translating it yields CSASDRVRGQPQHF.

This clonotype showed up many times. In nucleotides, the CDR3 is TGTGCCAGCAGTTCCGGGACAGGGGTCAATGAGCAGTTCTTC. Translation: CASSSGTGVNEQFF. The gene calls are TRBV12-3 or TRBV12-4 and TRBJ2-1; 10 nucleotides line up with TRBD1. The J segment lost 6 bases and the V segment lost 4 bases, leaving 3 bases of the junction unmatched. The CDR3 spans 14 residues.

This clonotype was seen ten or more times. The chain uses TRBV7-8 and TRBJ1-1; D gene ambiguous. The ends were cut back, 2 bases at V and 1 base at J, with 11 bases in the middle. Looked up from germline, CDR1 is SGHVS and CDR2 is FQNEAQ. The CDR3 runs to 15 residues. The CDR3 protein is CASSLSSQTNTEAFF. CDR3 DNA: TGTGCCAGCAGCTTATCTTCTCAGACGAACACTGAAGCTTTCTTT.

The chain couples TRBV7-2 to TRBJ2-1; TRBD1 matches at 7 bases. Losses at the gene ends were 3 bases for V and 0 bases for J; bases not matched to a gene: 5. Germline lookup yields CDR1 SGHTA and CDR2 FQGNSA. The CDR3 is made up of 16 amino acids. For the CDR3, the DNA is TGTGCCAGCAGCTTGAGGCGACAGGGCTCCTACAATGAGCAGTTCTTC. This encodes CASSLRRQGSYNEQFF.

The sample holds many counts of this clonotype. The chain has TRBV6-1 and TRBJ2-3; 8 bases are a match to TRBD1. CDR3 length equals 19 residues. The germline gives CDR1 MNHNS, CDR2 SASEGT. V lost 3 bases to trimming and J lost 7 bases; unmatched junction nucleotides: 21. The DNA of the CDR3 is TGTGCCAGCAGTGAGGGAGTCTTATTGGGGACAGGTTCGGTGAATACGCAGTATTTT. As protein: CASSEGVLLGTGSVNTQYF.

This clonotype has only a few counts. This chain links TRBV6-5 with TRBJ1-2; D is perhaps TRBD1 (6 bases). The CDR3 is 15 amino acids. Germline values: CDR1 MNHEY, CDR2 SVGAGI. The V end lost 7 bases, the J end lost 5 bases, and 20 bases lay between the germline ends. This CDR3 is CASTLVGGREYGYTF. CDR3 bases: TGTGCCAGCACCTTAGTAGGGGGGCGAGAATATGGCTACACCTTC.

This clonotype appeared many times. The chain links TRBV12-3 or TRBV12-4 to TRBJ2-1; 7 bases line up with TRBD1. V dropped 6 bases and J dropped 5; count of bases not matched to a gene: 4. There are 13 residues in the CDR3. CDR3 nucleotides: TGTGCCAGCAGCAGGGGGTTCAACAATGAGCAGTTCTTC. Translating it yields CASSRGFNNEQFF.

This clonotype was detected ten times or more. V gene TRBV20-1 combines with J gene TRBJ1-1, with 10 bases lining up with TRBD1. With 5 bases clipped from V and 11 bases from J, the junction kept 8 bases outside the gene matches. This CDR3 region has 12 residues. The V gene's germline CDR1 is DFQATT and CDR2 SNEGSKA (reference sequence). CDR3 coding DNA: TGCAGTGCTGCCCGGGACAGGGGATCGGCTTTCTTT. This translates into CSAARDRGSAFF.

CDR3 sequence: CASSRGAAETQYF. DNA of the CDR3: TGTGCCAGCAGTCGGGGGGCTGCAGAGACCCAGTACTTC. This chain uses TRBV12-3 or TRBV12-4 with TRBJ2-5, with D possibly TRBD2 on 7 matching bases. The CDR3 totals 13 residues. Between the trimmed V and J ends, which lost 5 bases and 4 bases, there was a span of 11 bases.

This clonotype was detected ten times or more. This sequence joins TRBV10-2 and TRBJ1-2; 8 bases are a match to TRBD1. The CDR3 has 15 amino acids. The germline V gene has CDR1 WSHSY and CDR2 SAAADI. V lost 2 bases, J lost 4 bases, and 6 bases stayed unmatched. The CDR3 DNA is TGCGCCAGCAGTGAGGGGCCAGGGGGCTTCTATGGCTACACCTTC. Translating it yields CASSEGPGGFYGYTF.